Shown below are 30 T cell receptor beta chains from a single sample sequenced in a study of T cell responses to AZD1222 COVID-19 vaccine. TCRdb's copy holds only in-frame clones and misses some; the assay was immunoSEQ multiplex PCR. The sample comprises 160,000 or so clones, roughly nine tenths of which are singletons, and more than 6.5% rests with the top ten. The sequences come from peripheral blood, collected after recovery from COVID-19. Source of these receptors: an adult who had recovered from COVID-19.

The V call is TRBV7-2, the J call TRBJ2-5; D may match TRBD1 or TRBD2 (5 bases each). Germline values: CDR1 SGHTA, CDR2 FQGNSA. The CDR3 loop spans 14 amino acids. Trimming removed 3 bases at V and 2 bases at J, with 10 bases between. CDR3 amino acids: CASSFGWGQETQYF. CDR3 sequence (DNA): TGTGCCAGCAGCTTTGGGTGGGGGCAAGAGACCCAGTACTTC.

The rearrangement uses TRBV6-1 and TRBJ1-5; no definite D call. The CDR3 consists of 15 residues. Germline CDR1 and CDR2: MNHNS and SASEGT. Trimming removed 1 base from V and 6 bases from J, with 13 bases in between. The CDR3 nucleotides read TGTGCCAGCAGTGAAGGGGGTGACGGGAGTCAGCCCCAGCATTTT. This codes for CASSEGGDGSQPQHF.

V and J are TRBV7-9 and TRBJ1-1; 7 nucleotides agree with TRBD1. The V gene's germline CDR1 is SEHNR and CDR2 FQNEAQ (reference sequence). V dropped 4 bases and J dropped 5; count of bases not matched to a gene: 7. The CDR3 extends over 14 amino acids. The CDR3 protein is CASSSYTGETEAFF. CDR3 coding DNA: TGTGCCAGCAGCTCCTATACAGGGGAAACTGAAGCTTTCTTT.

CDR3 in amino acids: CASSHKGAGQPQHF. Here the CDR3 DNA reads TGCGCCAGCAGCCATAAGGGGGCGGGGCAGCCCCAGCATTTT. This chain joins TRBV4-1 and TRBJ1-5; TRBD1 aligns across 7 bases. The junction had 6 bases not matched to a gene; V was cut back by 3 bases and J by 7 bases. The CDR3 covers 14 residues. Germline CDR1 is MGHRA and CDR2 is YSYEKL.

This rearrangement joins TRBV7-2 to TRBJ1-3; D uncertain. Germline loops: CDR1 SGHTA, CDR2 FQGNSA. CDR3 length: 18 amino acids. Trimming cost V 1 base and J 3 bases, with 19 bases left between them. The CDR3 DNA reads TGTGCCAGCAGCTTAGTCCCACTCGTGGGGTCGGGTGGAAACACCATATATTTT. Its protein product is CASSLVPLVGSGGNTIYF. The variable domain in full, with the rest retrieved from reference TRBV7-2 and TRBJ1-3, is GAGVSQSPSNKVTEKGKDVELRCDPISGHTALYWYRQSLGQGLEFLIYFQGNSAPDKSGLPSDRFSAERTGGSVSTLTIQRTQQEDSAVYLCASSLVPLVGSGGNTIYFGEGSWLTVV.

The J gene is TRBJ1-5, the V gene TRBV5-4; TRBD1 agrees at 7 bases. J was trimmed by 5 bases and V by 4 bases; bases with no gene match: 3. The germline gives CDR1 SGHNT, CDR2 YYREEE (reference sequence). This CDR3 spans 13 amino acids. The CDR3 here is CASSADRDQPQHF. In nucleotides, the CDR3 is TGTGCCAGCAGCGCCGACAGGGATCAGCCCCAGCATTTT.

The chain combines TRBV2 with TRBJ1-6, with D perhaps matching TRBD1 (6 bases). Germline V gene sequence: CDR1 SNHLY, CDR2 FYNNEI. The CDR3 extends over 12 amino acids. The V end was cut by 11 bases, the J end by 8 bases, with 13 bases between. The CDR3 DNA is TGTGCCTCCAGGGGTGGAGATTCACCCCTCCACTTT. This translates into CASRGGDSPLHF.

V usage is TRBV9 and J usage is TRBJ2-7; D is uncertain. Germline CDR1 reads SGDLS; CDR2 reads YYNGEE. The length of the CDR3 is 15 residues. Trimming left V 0 bases short and J 5 bases short, with 15 bases between. CDR3 residues: CASSVATLGVHEQYF. CDR3 nucleotides: TGTGCCAGCAGCGTAGCTACGTTAGGAGTCCACGAGCAGTACTTC.

This clone was counted between two and nine times. The chain carries TRBV28 and TRBJ1-2, with 11 bases matching TRBD1. CDR3 length: 13 amino acids. V dropped 3 bases and J dropped 7; count of bases not matched to a gene: 1. From germline, CDR1 is MDHEN and CDR2 SYDVKM. The CDR3 sequence: CASSLDRGLGYTF. The CDR3 region has the DNA TGTGCCAGCAGTTTGGACAGGGGGCTTGGCTACACCTTC.

The CDR3 sequence: CASSVRQGAVTDTQYF. In DNA form, the CDR3 reads TGTGCCAGCAGCGTTAGACAGGGGGCCGTCACAGATACGCAGTATTTT. V usage is TRBV9 and J usage is TRBJ2-3; the match to TRBD1 covers 10 bases. From germline, CDR1 is SGDLS and CDR2 YYNGEE. The V and J ends lost 2 bases and 2 bases, in that order; junction bases with no gene match: 5. The CDR3 loop spans 16 amino acids.

V gene TRBV29-1 combines with J gene TRBJ2-4; D uncertain. The germline V gene encodes CDR1 SQVTM and CDR2 ANQGSEA. The CDR3 covers 14 residues. V was shortened by 7 bases and J by 0 bases, with 13 bases between the two germline ends. CDR3 coding DNA: TGCAGCGCACGGCCTGCGTTAGCCAAAAACATTCAGTACTTC. Amino acid sequence: CSARPALAKNIQYF. The variable domain in full, completed from reference TRBV29-1 and TRBJ2-4, reads SAVISQKPSRDICQRGTSLTIQCQVDSQVTMMFWYRQQPGQSLTLIATANQGSEATYESGFVIDKFPISRPNLTFSTLTVSNMSPEDSSIYLCSARPALAKNIQYFGAGTRLSVL.

The CDR3 DNA reads TGTGCCAGCAGCTTAGATCAGAGGGCACGAGGGGAAAAACTGTTTTTT. The encoded protein is CASSLDQRARGEKLFF. The V gene is TRBV11-2, the J gene TRBJ1-4; no clear D. The CDR3 length is 16 residues. The germline gives CDR1 SGHAT, CDR2 FQNNGV. V lost 0 bases and J lost 8, with 16 bases in between.

The chain joins TRBV5-4 to TRBJ1-2, with a possible D match to TRBD1 (5 bases). This CDR3 contains 15 residues. V was clipped by 1 base and J by 0 bases, with 10 bases between them. CDR1 and CDR2 (germline): SGHNT, YYREEE (reference sequence). The CDR3 DNA reads TGTGCCAGCAGCTTGATTGGGGGGTCTAACTATGGCTACACCTTC. It yields the protein CASSLIGGSNYGYTF. The variable domain in full, with the rest retrieved from reference TRBV5-4 and TRBJ1-2, is ETGVTQSPTHLIKTRGQQVTLRCSSQSGHNTVSWYQQALGQGPQFIFQYYREEENGRGNFPPRFSGLQFPNYSSELNVNALELDDSALYLCASSLIGGSNYGYTFGSGTRLTVV.

The sample holds one count of this clone. The chain recombines TRBV4-3 with TRBJ2-5, with TRBD2 matching over 9 bases. The trim removed 1 base at V and 0 bases at J, leaving 6 bases unmatched. Germline V lookup: CDR1 LGHNA, CDR2 YSLEER. The CDR3 runs to 17 residues. CDR3 nucleotide sequence: TGCGCCAGCAGCCAAGTACTAGCGGGTGCGTACCAAGAGACCCAGTACTTC. Translated, it gives CASSQVLAGAYQETQYF.

The V gene is TRBV28, the J gene TRBJ2-1; 8 nucleotides line up with TRBD2. With V trimmed by 2 bases and J by 7 bases, 7 bases remained unmatched. CDR1 and CDR2 (germline): MDHEN, SYDVKM. This CDR3 comprises 15 residues. The CDR3: CASSLGGLGLNEQFF. CDR3 in DNA: TGTGCCAGCAGTTTAGGGGGACTAGGATTAAATGAGCAGTTCTTC.

The V and J genes are TRBV9 and TRBJ2-1; the D gene is possibly TRBD2 (5 bases). CDR3 length: 15 residues. Per germline, CDR1 SGDLS and CDR2 YYNGEE. The V gene lost 4 bases and the J gene lost 6 bases, with 17 bases spanning the gap. The CDR3 region is CASSSTLGVFNEQFF. The CDR3 nucleotides are TGTGCCAGCAGCTCAACCCTCGGGGTCTTCAATGAGCAGTTCTTC. Looking up the rest from reference TRBV9 and TRBJ2-1 gives the full variable domain: DSGVTQTPKHLITATGQRVTLRCSPRSGDLSVYWYQQSLDQGLQFLIQYYNGEERAKGNILERFSAQQFPDLHSELNLSSLELGDSALYFCASSSTLGVFNEQFFGPGTRLTVL.

The chain carries TRBV3-1 (or the pseudogene TRBV3-2) and TRBJ1-2; a possible D gene is TRBD1 (5 bases). Looked up from germline, CDR1 is LGHDT and CDR2 is YNNKEL (reference sequence). Trimming took 3 bases from V and 6 from J, leaving 11 bases between them. The CDR3 is 13 residues long. The CDR3 region has the DNA TGTGCCAGCAGCCATTCCGGGACTGATGGCTACACCTTC. Encoded protein: CASSHSGTDGYTF.

This chain's CDR3 is CATSDAGAPGKQYF. The CDR3 nucleotides are TGTGCCACCAGTGATGCCGGGGCCCCGGGGAAGCAGTACTTC. The chain has TRBV24-1 and TRBJ2-7; the D gene could be TRBD1 or TRBD2 (5 bases each). CDR1 is KGHDR, CDR2 SFDVKD, per germline. V shed 3 bases and J shed 8 bases, with 16 bases lying between them. The CDR3 is made up of 14 amino acids.

This chain joins TRBV19 and TRBJ1-4; maybe TRBD1 (5 bases). From germline, CDR1 is LNHDA and CDR2 SQIVND (reference sequence). The ends were cut back, 3 bases at V and 1 base at J, with 9 bases in the middle. There are 15 residues in the CDR3. The CDR3 is CASSIAGLTNEKLFF. The DNA of the CDR3 is TGTGCCAGTAGTATTGCGGGACTAACTAATGAAAAACTGTTTTTT.

This clone was seen a single time. V usage is TRBV5-1 and J usage is TRBJ2-7; a possible D gene is TRBD2 (6 bases). This CDR3 spans 15 amino acids. The V gene lost 4 bases and the J gene lost 3 bases, with 17 bases spanning the gap. Germline V lookup: CDR1 SGHRS, CDR2 YFSETQ. DNA of the CDR3: TGCGCCAGCAGCGTATCCGGGGGACGGATCTACGAGCAGTACTTC. It translates to CASSVSGGRIYEQYF.

This chain uses TRBV19 with TRBJ2-7, with TRBD2 matching over 8 bases. Germline V CDR1 and CDR2: LNHDA, SQIVND (reference sequence). Trimming took 7 bases from V and 2 from J; bases not matched to a gene: 7. The CDR3 has 14 amino acids. CDR3 protein: CASNPTGGAYEQYF. CDR3 coding DNA: TGTGCCAGTAACCCCACGGGGGGGGCCTACGAGCAGTACTTC.

This clone was detected once. The V and J genes are TRBV14 and TRBJ1-1; unclear D gene. Germline V gene lookup returns CDR1 SGHDN and CDR2 FVKESK. The CDR3 loop spans 13 amino acids. Trimming removed 4 bases from V and 6 bases from J, with 12 bases in between. CDR3 residues: CASSPIWVAEAFF. The CDR3 bases are TGTGCCAGCAGCCCCATTTGGGTAGCTGAAGCTTTCTTT.

The chain employs TRBV7-2 and TRBJ1-6; tentative D call: TRBD1 (5 bases). From germline, CDR1 is SGHTA and CDR2 FQGNSA. V gave up 5 bases and J gave up 6 bases, with 11 bases separating them. The CDR3 sequence is 14 residues long. Written as DNA, the CDR3 is TGTGCCAGCAGCCAAACCAGGGTTAATTCACCCCTCCACTTT. Amino acid sequence: CASSQTRVNSPLHF.

V gene TRBV12-5 combines with J gene TRBJ1-6; a weak D match, TRBD1 (5 bases). CDR1 is LGHNT and CDR2 is FRNRAP in the germline V gene. The CDR3 is 20 amino acids. V shed 0 bases and J shed 5 bases, with 23 bases lying between them. The CDR3 is CASGLVRGIWNSRNNSPLHF. CDR3 nucleotides: TGTGCTAGTGGTTTGGTACGGGGGATCTGGAACTCGCGTAATAATTCACCCCTCCACTTT. Complete variable domain (other parts from reference TRBV12-5 and TRBJ1-6): DARVTQTPRHKVTEMGQEVTMRCQPILGHNTVFWYRQTMMQGLELLAYFRNRAPLDDSGMPKDRFSAEMPDATLATLKIQPSEPRDSAVYFCASGLVRGIWNSRNNSPLHFGNGTRLTVT.

The rearrangement links TRBV7-2 to TRBJ1-2; unclear D gene. V was trimmed by 7 bases and J by 8 bases, leaving 11 bases between them. CDR3 size: 11 residues. CDR1 is SGHTA and CDR2 is FQGNSA in the germline V gene. CDR3 nucleotides: TGTGCCAGCAACCTAGCGAGCGGCTACACCTTC. Its translation is CASNLASGYTF.

The gene calls are TRBV9 and TRBJ1-1; D is unclear. The ends were cut back, 0 bases at V and 4 bases at J, with 10 bases in the middle. The CDR3 is 14 amino acids. The germline V gene has CDR1 SGDLS and CDR2 YYNGEE. The CDR3 protein is CASSVVAPGTEAFF. CDR3 DNA: TGTGCCAGCAGCGTAGTCGCCCCCGGCACTGAAGCTTTCTTT.

J is TRBJ1-4 and V is TRBV9; D ambiguous. V shed 2 bases and J shed 1 base, with 18 bases lying between them. This CDR3 is 18 amino acids long. In germline, CDR1 is SGDLS, CDR2 YYNGEE. The DNA for the CDR3 is TGTGCCAGCAGCGTCCCGAAATGGGAAGATAAAACTAATGAAAAACTGTTTTTT. It encodes CASSVPKWEDKTNEKLFF.

This clone was seen a single time. This chain uses TRBV5-1 with TRBJ2-1; D might be TRBD2 (5 bases). The CDR3 extends over 16 amino acids. Between the trimmed V and J ends, which lost 3 bases and 4 bases, there was a span of 17 bases. Per germline, CDR1 SGHRS and CDR2 YFSETQ. CDR3 coding DNA: TGCGCCAGCAGCTCGATGCCCTCCGAGGGTTACAATGAGCAGTTCTTC. Amino acid sequence: CASSSMPSEGYNEQFF.

The genes are TRBV6-5 and TRBJ2-7; D is unresolved. V lost 7 bases, J lost 0 bases, and 16 bases lay in between. The CDR3 covers 15 residues. Germline V lookup: CDR1 MNHEY, CDR2 SVGAGI. DNA for the CDR3: TGTGCCAGCATCGGGCGGCAGACGAGCTCCTACGAGCAGTACTTC. This gives the protein CASIGRQTSSYEQYF.

V is TRBV24-1 and J is TRBJ1-1; TRBD1 is a possible D gene (5 bases). Trimming removed 12 bases at V and 3 bases at J, with 25 bases between. CDR1 is KGHDR, CDR2 SFDVKD, per germline. This CDR3 region has 16 residues. DNA for the CDR3: TGTGCCCCCTGTTCACCCCCCCCGGGGGAGGACACTGAAGCTTTCTTT. Residues: CAPCSPPPGEDTEAFF.